The rows below give T cell receptor beta chains drawn from one sample of a study of blood T cell repertoires in COVID-19. Sequencing was performed with immunoSEQ multiplex PCR; in TCRdb, only in-frame clones are kept and a portion is missing. The profile shows a few hundred thousand clones, roughly 87% of them singletons. The sequencing input was PBMCs or T cells enriched from blood (not recorded which). The source of these receptors is a woman in her twenties or thirties who had recovered from COVID-19. The CDR3 runs from the conserved cysteine through the conserved F or W. Fields, in order: V gene, J gene, CDR3 protein.

TRBV20-1,TRBJ1-3,CSASGTGAGNTIYF
TRBV10-2,TRBJ1-5,CASSATGGARQPQHF
TRBV30,TRBJ1-6,CAWSMFGGLGSPLHF
TRBV7-9,TRBJ1-1,CASSLVQGMGAFF
TRBV19,TRBJ2-7,CASSIGLPDSYEQYF
TRBV19,TRBJ1-1,CASSIYMNTEAFF
TRBV18,TRBJ2-3,CASSLGQNTDTQYF
TRBV28,TRBJ1-4,CASTALEGVEKLFF
TRBV9,TRBJ1-2,CASSVLSLLRMEGYTF
TRBV10-2,TRBJ1-1,CASSESSGGTMNTEAFF
TRBV14,TRBJ2-1,CASSQPGQKRVYEQFF
TRBV27,TRBJ1-5,CASSPGTEEQPQHF
TRBV24-1,TRBJ2-3,CATSDPNRGRTDTQYF
TRBV18,TRBJ2-7,CASSPPQSADYEQYF
TRBV19,TRBJ2-3,CASKVSGQGPDTQYF
TRBV6-2/TRBV6-3,TRBJ2-7,CASSYSNARVRPEQYF
TRBV5-6,TRBJ1-1,CASSLAGGLTNTEAFF
TRBV2,TRBJ2-5,CASSASVRDYQETQYF
TRBV24-1,TRBJ1-5,CATSTVVSNQPQHF
TRBV28,TRBJ1-2,CASSTDGYTF
TRBV9,TRBJ2-5,CASSVSGQGRETQYF
TRBV19,TRBJ2-3,CASSNSFSGNTDTQYF
TRBV30,TRBJ1-3,CAWADTQRGNTIYF
TRBV5-5,TRBJ2-7,CASSSQGPGEQYF
TRBV2,TRBJ2-1,CASSDLGGDYNEQFF
TRBV28,TRBJ1-6,CASSPSVSYNSPLHF
TRBV28,TRBJ2-3,CASSSSILTDTQYF
TRBV5-1,TRBJ2-4,CASSFNRGRPKNIQYF
TRBV28,TRBJ2-3,CASSLEYSGITDTQYF
TRBV6-2/TRBV6-3,TRBJ2-2,CASSYRGRANTGELFF
TRBV7-9,TRBJ1-1,CASSSYRAANTEAFF
TRBV11-2,TRBJ1-1,CASSLVLLGQQNTEAFF
TRBV7-2,TRBJ2-1,CASSFGLAGVKWYNEQFF
TRBV2,TRBJ2-3,CASRAGQGFTDTQYF
TRBV5-1,TRBJ1-6,CASSLDPQGNSPLHF
TRBV2,TRBJ2-1,CASSYWAGVNNEQFF
TRBV27,TRBJ2-7,CASIRRGTEPTYEQYF
TRBV2,TRBJ2-3,CASSEATRRGSDTQYF
TRBV7-2,TRBJ1-2,CASSPMDRVDGYTF
TRBV1,TRBJ2-2,CTSSHRGRGGVNTGELFF
TRBV28,TRBJ2-2,CASRETGNTGELFF
TRBV5-1,TRBJ1-2,CASSLRGIKGYTF
TRBV12-3/TRBV12-4,TRBJ1-5,CASGREEWQPQHF